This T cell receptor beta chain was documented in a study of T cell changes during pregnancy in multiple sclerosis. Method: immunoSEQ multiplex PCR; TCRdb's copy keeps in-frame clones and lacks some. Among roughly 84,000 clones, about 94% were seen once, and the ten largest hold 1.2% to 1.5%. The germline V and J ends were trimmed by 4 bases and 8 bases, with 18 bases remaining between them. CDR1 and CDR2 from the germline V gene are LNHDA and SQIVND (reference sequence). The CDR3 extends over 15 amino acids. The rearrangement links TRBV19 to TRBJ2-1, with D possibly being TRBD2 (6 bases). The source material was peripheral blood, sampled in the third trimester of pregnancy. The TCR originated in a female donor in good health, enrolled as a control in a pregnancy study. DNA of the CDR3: TGTGCCAGTAGTACGGGAGCTCCCCCCGAGGATGAGCAGTTCTTC. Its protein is CASSTGAPPEDEQFF.